These T cell receptor beta chains were read from a single sample in a study of Ad26.COV2.S vaccination and SARS-CoV-2 variants. Data came from immunoSEQ multiplex PCR; TCRdb stores just in-frame clones and leaves some out. The profile shows roughly 400,000 clones, 92% of them singletons. The specimen was peripheral blood, collected in a trial of Ad26.COV2.S vaccine versus placebo. The receptors originated from a person aged 18-65 years who received the Ad26.COV2.S COVID-19 vaccine or a placebo. Each CDR3 is given with its conserved first and last residue. Fields, in order: clone size, CDR3 length, J gene, D gene, V gene, CDR3 DNA, CDR3 protein. D genes are given only for firm matches. Rows give clone size only sometimes, using once, few, many, or a class for an expanded clone.

NA	18	TRBJ1-4	TRBD1	TRBV7-6	TGTGCCAGCAGCCAGACCAGAGACAGGGTGGCAACTAATGAAAAACTGTTTTTT	CASSQTRDRVATNEKLFF
NA	13	TRBJ1-2	NA	TRBV30	TGTGCCTGGAGTGTCTATTCTAACTATGGCTACACCTTC	CAWSVYSNYGYTF
NA	16	TRBJ2-3	TRBD2	TRBV6-4	TGTGCCAGCAGTGACGGGGCTAGCGGGGGTACAGATACGCAGTATTTT	CASSDGASGGTDTQYF
NA	21	TRBJ1-2	NA	TRBV9	TGTGCCAGCAGCGTAGGTTCGGGGATACAACGGGGGGTCCCCGCTGGCTATGGCTACACCTTC	CASSVGSGIQRGVPAGYGYTF
NA	17	TRBJ1-3	NA	TRBV28	TGTGCCAGCAACAGTTTATTTTCAGGGAGGGGAGGAAACACCATATATTTT	CASNSLFSGRGGNTIYF
NA	12	TRBJ1-1	NA	TRBV5-1	TGCGCCAGCAACCAGGGGAACACTGAAGCTTTCTTT	CASNQGNTEAFF
NA	16	TRBJ1-3	TRBD1	TRBV27	TGTGCCAGCAGTAAGGACAGGGGGCTACTTGGAAACACCATATATTTT	CASSKDRGLLGNTIYF
NA	13	TRBJ2-5	TRBD1	TRBV10-2	TGCGCCAGCAGTGGGACAGGGAAGGAGACCCAGTACTTC	CASSGTGKETQYF
NA	12	TRBJ1-2	NA	TRBV3-1/TRBV3-2	TGTGCCAGCAGCCAAGATATGGGAGGCTACACCTTC	CASSQDMGGYTF
NA	12	TRBJ2-7	TRBD1	TRBV27	TGTGCCAGCAGTTTCCAGGGGGAGAGGCAGTACTTC	CASSFQGERQYF
NA	15	TRBJ1-5	NA	TRBV6-2/TRBV6-3	TGTGCCAGCAGTATTCGTGGCGTAAGACATCAGCCCCAGCATTTT	CASSIRGVRHQPQHF
few	14	TRBJ1-1	NA	TRBV9	TGTGCCAGCAGCGTACAGGTCTCGAACACTGAAGCTTTCTTT	CASSVQVSNTEAFF
NA	18	TRBJ1-4	TRBD1	TRBV6-6	TGTGCCAGCAGTCTACGACCGGGACAGGGACCAACTAATGAAAAACTGTTTTTT	CASSLRPGQGPTNEKLFF
NA	12	TRBJ1-1	NA	TRBV3-1/TRBV3-2	TGTGCCAGCAGCCAAAATGGGGGAGAAGCTTTCTTT	CASSQNGGEAFF
NA	13	TRBJ1-2	TRBD1	TRBV10-3	TGTGCCATCAGTTCTACAGGGGTTGGTGGCTACACCTTC	CAISSTGVGGYTF
NA	13	TRBJ1-2	NA	TRBV19	TGTGCCAGTAGAAGACAGGAGATCTATGGCTACACCTTC	CASRRQEIYGYTF
NA	11	TRBJ1-2	TRBD1	TRBV30	TGTGCCTGGGACAGGGACTATGGCTACACCTTC	CAWDRDYGYTF
NA	12	TRBJ1-2	NA	TRBV9	TGTGCCAGCAGCGTCTCGTCTTATGGCTACACCTTC	CASSVSSYGYTF
NA	17	TRBJ2-2	TRBD2	TRBV11-2	TGTGCCAGCTGCCCGATTGGGAGGGGCGCGAACACCGGGGAGCTGTTTTTT	CASCPIGRGANTGELFF